The 18 T cell receptor beta chains listed next were all sequenced from one sample in a study of CD4 T cells in relation to SARS-CoV-2 and coronaviruses. Some clones are missing from TCRdb's copy, which holds only in-frame ones; the method was immunoSEQ multiplex PCR. The sample records about 29,000 clones, roughly 78% being singletons. The antigens these receptors bind are not known. Unexposed donor CD4+ T cells date from about 2011-2019, before the COVID-19 pandemic. The cells were cultured for about ten days before CD4+ T cells were isolated. The sequenced material came from CD4+ T cells from PBMCs, cultured in vitro. Receptors were obtained from a human donor in good health.

This clone was observed a handful of times. This chain uses TRBV27 with TRBJ2-4; maybe TRBD2 (5 bases). Trimming left V 4 bases short and J 1 base short, with 11 bases between. The CDR3 extends over 15 amino acids. CDR1 is MNHEY and CDR2 is SMNVEV in the germline V gene (reference sequence). The CDR3 DNA follows: TGTGCCAGCAGTTCGCCGGGATTTGCCAAAAACATTCAGTACTTC. Protein: CASSSPGFAKNIQYF.

This chain joins TRBV7-2 and TRBJ1-6, with D unresolved. The CDR3 is made up of 14 amino acids. Trimming pared 5 bases from V and 14 bases from J, leaving 19 bases between. Germline V gene data show CDR1 as SGHTA and CDR2 as FQGNSA. The CDR3 DNA sequence: TGTGCCAGCAGCGTGAACCTGGGCGATCTTACCCTCCACTTT. This gives the protein CASSVNLGDLTLHF.

This rearrangement joins TRBV24-1 to TRBJ2-6; D not resolved. The germline V gene has CDR1 KGHDR and CDR2 SFDVKD. The V end was cut by 4 bases, the J end by 4 bases, with 16 bases between. The CDR3 sequence is 17 residues long. In nucleotides, the CDR3 is TGTGCCACCAGTGACCCGACGGTCCCCCTCGGGGCCAACGTCCTGACTTTC. This gives the protein CATSDPTVPLGANVLTF.

This chain links TRBV7-2 with TRBJ2-5, with D unresolved. V lost 1 base and J lost 4, with 7 bases in between. CDR1 SGHTA and CDR2 FQGNSA come from the germline V gene. The CDR3 extends over 13 amino acids. CDR3 in amino acids: CASSLVRGETQYF. CDR3 bases: TGTGCCAGCAGCTTAGTTCGCGGAGAGACCCAGTACTTC.

V is TRBV10-3 and J is TRBJ2-1; D gene ambiguous. Deletions cut 2 bases from V and 0 bases from J, with 17 bases between. The CDR3 extends over 18 amino acids. The germline V gene encodes CDR1 ENHRY and CDR2 SYGVKD. CDR3 sequence reads: CAISEGVSAKSSYNEQFF. The CDR3 DNA is TGTGCCATCAGTGAGGGTGTGTCTGCGAAAAGCTCCTACAATGAGCAGTTCTTC.

The chain couples TRBV11-2 to TRBJ1-1; D ambiguous. Germline V CDR1 and CDR2: SGHAT, FQNNGV. Between the trimmed V and J ends, which lost 4 bases and 1 base, there was a span of 16 bases. The CDR3 sequence is 16 residues long. The CDR3 bases are TGTGCCAGCAGCTCCCGGGGTTGGGGTACGAACACTGAAGCTTTCTTT. Protein: CASSSRGWGTNTEAFF.

As for this clone: At the DNA level, this CDR3 is encoded by other sequences in the same sample as well. V usage is TRBV11-2 and J usage is TRBJ1-6; 10 nucleotides line up with TRBD1. Germline V gene data show CDR1 as SGHAT and CDR2 as FQNNGV. The CDR3 length is 15 residues. After removal of 5 bases from V and 10 bases from J, the junction contained 8 bases not matched to a gene. The CDR3: CASSIRQGAGSPLHF. As DNA, the CDR3 is TGTGCCAGCAGCATTAGACAGGGGGCGGGATCACCCCTCCACTTT.

This sequence joins TRBV3-1 (or the pseudogene TRBV3-2) and TRBJ2-7; TRBD1 matches at 9 bases. The junction had 13 bases not matched to a gene; V was cut back by 0 bases and J by 7 bases. The CDR3 has 17 residues. From germline, CDR1 is LGHDT and CDR2 YNNKEL (reference sequence). The CDR3 here is CASSQESAGQGSLEQYF. The CDR3 DNA reads as TGTGCCAGCAGCCAAGAGAGTGCCGGACAGGGGTCTTTAGAGCAGTACTTC.

This clone was seen more than once but under ten times. V is TRBV7-2 and J is TRBJ1-5; D remains ambiguous. The CDR3 extends over 14 amino acids. The germline CDR1 and CDR2 sequences are SGHTA and FQGNSA. V was clipped by 5 bases and J by 8 bases, with 16 bases between them. The CDR3 nucleotides are TGTGCCAGCAGCCCCCCGGGTTGGGTCGAGCCCCAGCATTTT. It codes for CASSPPGWVEPQHF.

This chain links TRBV5-4 with TRBJ1-2; tentatively, D is TRBD1 (6 bases). The CDR3 consists of 17 residues. Trimming removed 0 bases from V and 4 bases from J, with 19 bases in between. Germline-derived CDR1 and CDR2 are SGHNT and YYREEE (reference sequence). CDR3 residues: CASSLGGGFGFGYGYTF. The CDR3 region has the DNA TGTGCCAGCAGCTTGGGGGGGGGCTTCGGGTTCGGCTATGGCTACACCTTC.

The V and J genes are TRBV5-8 and TRBJ1-1; D ambiguous. The germline V and J ends were trimmed by 1 base and 1 base, with 14 bases remaining between them. The CDR3 sequence is 16 residues long. Germline loops: CDR1 SGHTS, CDR2 YDEGEE. In nucleotides, the CDR3 is TGTGCCAGCAGCTTGAATACCGGGTTTGAGAACACTGAAGCTTTCTTT. It specifies CASSLNTGFENTEAFF.

This sequence joins TRBV6-2 or TRBV6-3 and TRBJ1-4; D gene uncertain. Germline CDR1 and CDR2: MNHEY and SVGEGT. The ends were cut back, 0 bases at V and 7 bases at J, with 18 bases in the middle. This CDR3 is 17 amino acids long. The chain's CDR3 is CASSYSRSAWPREKLFF. The CDR3 nucleotides read TGTGCCAGCAGTTACTCGAGGTCTGCATGGCCCCGTGAAAAACTGTTTTTT.

The chain has TRBV28 and TRBJ1-2; D not certain. This CDR3 has 14 residues. CDR1 and CDR2 (germline): MDHEN, SYDVKM. V was clipped by 6 bases and J by 5 bases, with 16 bases between them. The CDR3 protein is CASRPGSNWYGYTF. As DNA, the CDR3 is TGTGCCAGCAGACCGGGATCAAATTGGTATGGCTACACCTTC.

The chain links TRBV5-1 to TRBJ2-6; TRBD1 agrees at 7 bases. CDR3 length: 20 amino acids. V gave up 4 bases and J gave up 0 bases; unmatched junction bases: 16. Germline V gene sequence: CDR1 SGHRS, CDR2 YFSETQ. For the CDR3, the DNA is TGCGCCAGCAGCCGGGACGGAGTGGGGACAGCCCTCTCTGGGGCCAACGTCCTGACTTTC. Amino acids: CASSRDGVGTALSGANVLTF.

The chain couples TRBV7-2 to TRBJ2-7, with 9 positions matching TRBD1. CDR3 length: 12 amino acids. V was pared by 7 bases and J by 6 bases, with 4 bases of the junction left unmatched. Germline loops: CDR1 SGHTA, CDR2 FQGNSA. CDR3 DNA: TGTGCCAGCACCGGGACAGGGTTCGAGCAGTACTTC. This gives the protein CASTGTGFEQYF.

This clone was counted between two and nine times. CDR3 sequence reads: CASSLRQGDPGELFF. CDR3 nucleotide sequence: TGTGCCAGCTCACTAAGACAGGGAGACCCCGGGGAGCTGTTTTTT. J is TRBJ2-2 and V is TRBV18; 7 nucleotides align to TRBD1. V lost 4 bases to trimming and J lost 6 bases; unmatched junction nucleotides: 8. Germline V gene sequence: CDR1 KGHSH, CDR2 LQKENI. The CDR3 has 15 amino acids.

The V and J genes are TRBV9 and TRBJ2-3; either TRBD1 or TRBD2 may supply D (6 bases each). This CDR3 has 14 residues. V dropped 2 bases and J dropped 0 bases, with 7 bases sitting between them. CDR1 and CDR2 (germline): SGDLS, YYNGEE. The DNA of the CDR3 is TGTGCCAGCAGCGTCGGGGGCAGCACAGATACGCAGTATTTT. Its translation is CASSVGGSTDTQYF.

This clone has more than one count but fewer than ten. CDR3 in amino acids: CASTAGSWGTEAFF. The CDR3 DNA sequence: TGTGCCAGCACCGCGGGATCCTGGGGCACTGAAGCTTTCTTT. The chain combines TRBV11-2 with TRBJ1-1; no reliable D call. This CDR3 comprises 14 residues. CDR1 and CDR2 (germline): SGHAT, FQNNGV. The V end was cut by 7 bases, the J end by 4 bases, with 16 bases between.